One sample yielded the 2 T cell receptor beta chains listed below, sequenced in a study of radiotherapy plus CTLA-4 blockade in lung cancer. TCRdb's copy holds only in-frame clones and misses some; the assay was immunoSEQ multiplex PCR. Among about 98,000 clones, approximately 78% were seen once, and the ten largest hold about 3.5%. The source material was peripheral blood, sampled from a patient treated with radiotherapy plus ipilimumab. Receptors were obtained from a human donor with non-small cell lung cancer who had a partial response to radiotherapy plus ipilimumab.

This chain links TRBV6-1 with TRBJ2-1, with TRBD2 identical over 7 bases. The CDR3 runs 14 residues. Germline V gene lookup returns CDR1 MNHNS and CDR2 SASEGT. Trimming removed 7 bases from V and 9 bases from J; junction bases left unmatched: 12. The CDR3 sequence is CASTLTSGTGEQFF. Written as DNA, the CDR3 is TGTGCCAGCACCCTGACCAGCGGGACTGGTGAGCAGTTCTTC.

The CDR3 DNA follows: TGTGCCAGCAGCTTGGCAGCAGGATATAACTATGGCTACACCTTC. Protein: CASSLAAGYNYGYTF. The chain couples TRBV5-5 to TRBJ1-2; D unclear. Germline V gene lookup returns CDR1 SGHKS and CDR2 YYEKEE (reference sequence). The CDR3 consists of 15 residues. The V gene lost 0 bases and the J gene lost 1 base, with 10 bases spanning the gap.